These 2 T cell receptor beta chains were sequenced from one sample in a study of siplizumab effects on memory and regulatory T cells. The method was immunoSEQ multiplex PCR; TCRdb's version includes in-frame clones alone and lacks a portion of them. The sample records around 100,000 clones, 75% to 95% being singletons. Specimen: CD4+ T cells sorted from blood. The source of these receptors is a human donor in good health.

This chain uses TRBV10-3 with TRBJ1-1; 8 bases map to TRBD1. V trimming: 6 bases; J trimming: 8 bases; junction bases outside the gene matches: 5. This CDR3 is 12 amino acids long. Germline V gene lookup returns CDR1 ENHRY and CDR2 SYGVKD. CDR3 loop: CAIRARQGEAFF. For the CDR3, the DNA is TGTGCCATCAGAGCAAGACAGGGGGAAGCTTTCTTT.

In DNA, the CDR3 is TGTGCCAGCAGTTTATTAGCAGGGAGCAATCAGCCCCAGCATTTT. Amino acids: CASSLLAGSNQPQHF. The rearrangement uses TRBV28 and TRBJ1-5, with a possible D match to TRBD1 (5 bases). The CDR3 runs 15 residues. In germline, CDR1 is MDHEN, CDR2 SYDVKM. Deletions cut 1 base from V and 1 base from J, with 8 bases between.